These 26 T cell receptor beta chains originate from one sample sequenced in a study of blood T cell repertoires in COVID-19. The protocol was immunoSEQ multiplex PCR, while the TCRdb copy is restricted to in-frame clones and leaves out a portion. The sample includes tens of thousands of clones, roughly 90% of them seen just once. The sample taken for sequencing was peripheral blood. These receptors were collected from a man in his fifties or sixties with acute or convalescent COVID-19.

The chain is built from TRBV3-1 (or the pseudogene TRBV3-2) and TRBJ1-6, with 7 bases lining up with TRBD1. The J segment lost 13 bases and the V segment lost 3 bases, leaving 9 bases of the junction unmatched. There are 14 residues in the CDR3. Germline CDR1 reads LGHDT; CDR2 reads YNNKEL (reference sequence). CDR3 protein: CASSQTDRTRPLHF. DNA for the CDR3: TGTGCCAGCAGCCAGACGGACAGGACCAGGCCCCTCCACTTT.

This chain joins TRBV6-2 or TRBV6-3 and TRBJ2-3; 10 bases map to TRBD2. This CDR3 region has 15 residues. The germline V gene has CDR1 MNHEY and CDR2 SVGEGT. J lost 2 bases, V lost 4 bases, and 3 bases had no gene match. CDR3 loop: CASSSSGGATDTQYF. The CDR3 DNA reads TGTGCCAGCAGTTCCAGCGGGGGGGCCACAGATACGCAGTATTTT.

The chain couples TRBV14 to TRBJ1-4, with TRBD1 matching over 11 bases. Germline CDR1 is SGHDN and CDR2 is FVKESK. V shed 4 bases, J shed 8 bases, and the junction held 6 bases outside the gene matches. CDR3 size: 15 residues. Here the CDR3 DNA reads TGTGCCAGCAGCCGTGGACAGGGGGCTGGGGAAAAACTGTTTTTT. Translated, it gives CASSRGQGAGEKLFF.

The V gene is TRBV3-1 (or the pseudogene TRBV3-2), the J gene TRBJ2-4; 10 bases line up with TRBD1. CDR1 and CDR2 from the germline V gene are LGHDT and YNNKEL (reference sequence). V trimming: 3 bases; J trimming: 0 bases; junction bases outside the gene matches: 8. This CDR3 spans 18 amino acids. The CDR3 DNA is TGTGCCAGCAGCCAGACTCTCCGGGACAGGGGAGCCAAAAACATTCAGTACTTC. It yields the protein CASSQTLRDRGAKNIQYF.

The gene calls are TRBV9 and TRBJ1-2; D is uncertain. The CDR3 length is 14 residues. Per the germline V gene, CDR1 is SGDLS and CDR2 is YYNGEE. V was clipped by 0 bases and J by 4 bases, with 10 bases between them. As DNA, the CDR3 is TGTGCCAGCAGCGTAGGGAGTCTGGGCTATGGCTACACCTTC. Protein sequence: CASSVGSLGYGYTF.

This chain uses TRBV4-2 with TRBJ2-1, with D possibly being TRBD2 (6 bases). This CDR3 comprises 16 residues. Trimming stripped 5 bases from V and 7 bases from J, with 21 bases between. CDR1 is LGHNA and CDR2 is YNFKEQ in the germline V gene. As DNA, the CDR3 is TGTGCCAGCAGCACCCGGGGAGGTGCAGGGACGAATGAGCAGTTCTTC. Translation: CASSTRGGAGTNEQFF.

The chain combines TRBV4-1 with TRBJ2-5; D not certain. CDR3 size: 14 residues. Germline lookup yields CDR1 MGHRA and CDR2 YSYEKL. Deletions cut 4 bases from V and 1 base from J, with 10 bases between. For the CDR3, the DNA is TGCGCCAGCAGCCCGACAAGACCCCAAGAGACCCAGTACTTC. Translation: CASSPTRPQETQYF.

As DNA, the CDR3 is TGCGCCAGCAGGATAGGGGGCCTTGGGGAGTACCAAGAGACCCAGTACTTC. Its translation is CASRIGGLGEYQETQYF. V gene TRBV5-1 combines with J gene TRBJ2-5; 7 bases map to TRBD1. This CDR3 contains 17 residues. Germline-derived CDR1 and CDR2 are SGHRS and YFSETQ. Trimming at V came to 5 bases and at J to 0 bases, leaving 13 bases not matched to a gene.

The chain employs TRBV7-2 and TRBJ1-1; the D is unclear. Trimming removed 1 base at V and 6 bases at J, with 12 bases between. CDR1 SGHTA and CDR2 FQGNSA come from the germline V gene. CDR3 length: 14 residues. The CDR3 DNA sequence: TGTGCCAGCAGCTTAGACACCCGTCCCCCTGAAGCTTTCTTT. Its translation is CASSLDTRPPEAFF.

The V and J genes are TRBV5-6 and TRBJ2-2, with 10 bases fitting TRBD2. The germline gives CDR1 SGHDT, CDR2 YYEEEE. The CDR3 extends over 16 amino acids. Trimming removed 0 bases from V and 1 base from J; junction bases left unmatched: 0. CDR3 sequence: CASSLGLAGNTGELFF. CDR3 in DNA: TGTGCCAGCAGCTTGGGACTAGCGGGGAACACCGGGGAGCTGTTTTTT.

J is TRBJ1-1 and V is TRBV29-1; D is ambiguous. The CDR3 is 13 residues long. Looked up from germline, CDR1 is SQVTM and CDR2 is ANQGSEA. The ends were cut back, 7 bases at V and 0 bases at J, with 12 bases in the middle. This CDR3 is CSAFTQVNTEAFF. The CDR3 bases are TGCAGCGCGTTTACTCAGGTGAACACTGAAGCTTTCTTT.

This clone was picked up one time. The rearrangement joins TRBV10-2 to TRBJ1-2; D is uncertain. The V gene lost 7 bases and the J gene lost 4 bases, with 16 bases spanning the gap. The CDR3 has 14 amino acids. Germline loops: CDR1 WSHSY, CDR2 SAAADI. The CDR3 sequence: CASKKAAGPYGYTF. The CDR3 DNA is TGCGCCAGCAAAAAAGCGGCGGGTCCCTATGGCTACACCTTC.

A word on this clone: Mismatch with germline at one junction end may stem from a read error. The chain couples TRBV24-1 to TRBJ1-2, with D maybe TRBD1 (5 bases). The CDR3 spans 11 residues. CDR1 and CDR2 from the germline V gene are KGHDR and SFDVKD. The CDR3 coding sequence is TGTGCCACCAGTGATTTGGGACAATTCGCCTTC. Translated, it gives CATSDLGQFAF.

This chain's CDR3 is CAWRRENTEAFF. The CDR3 bases are TGTGCCTGGAGACGGGAGAACACTGAAGCTTTCTTT. The genes are TRBV30 and TRBJ1-1; the D is unclear. CDR1 and CDR2 (germline): GTSNPN, SVGIG (reference sequence). Trimming cost V 3 bases and J 1 base, with 6 bases left between them. The CDR3 has 12 amino acids.

This clone was picked up a small number of times. The chain combines TRBV7-9 with TRBJ1-2; D is uncertain. There are 13 residues in the CDR3. V lost 5 bases, J lost 5 bases, and 12 bases lay in between. Looked up from germline, CDR1 is SEHNR and CDR2 is FQNEAQ (reference sequence). The DNA of the CDR3 is TGTGCCAGCAGCCCCCCGACTGAATATGGCTACACCTTC. This sequence encodes CASSPPTEYGYTF. The whole variable domain, filled in from reference TRBV7-9 and TRBJ1-2, reads DTGVSQNPRHKITKRGQNVTFRCDPISEHNRLYWYRQTLGQGPEFLTYFQNEAQLEKSRLLSDRFSAERPKGSFSTLEIQRTEQGDSAMYLCASSPPTEYGYTFGSGTRLTVV.

For the CDR3, the DNA is TGTGCCACCAGCAGAGATCTGGGGGGTCTTCCCTACGAGCAGTACTTC. It translates to CATSRDLGGLPYEQYF. The J gene is TRBJ2-7, the V gene TRBV15; possibly TRBD2 for D (6 bases). CDR3 size: 16 residues. Trimming took 0 bases from V and 2 from J, leaving 14 bases between them. Per the germline V gene, CDR1 is LNHNV and CDR2 is YYDKDF (reference sequence).

V is TRBV21-1 and J is TRBJ1-5. TRBV21-1 is deemed a pseudogene. The CDR3 consists of 18 residues. The CDR3 DNA sequence: TGTGCCAGCAGCAAAGCCCGGGACTTCAAAGGGGGCAATCAGCCCCAGCATTTT. It encodes CASSKARDFKGGNQPQHF.

V and J are TRBV27 and TRBJ2-2; D gene unclear. CDR1 and CDR2 from the germline V gene are MNHEY and SMNVEV (reference sequence). The germline V and J ends were trimmed by 6 bases and 4 bases, with 15 bases remaining between them. The CDR3 sequence is 15 residues long. The CDR3 coding sequence is TGTGCCAGCAGAAGCCATGCCCTCGGCACCGGGGAGCTGTTTTTT. Encoded protein: CASRSHALGTGELFF.

The rearrangement links TRBV3-1 (or the pseudogene TRBV3-2) to TRBJ2-7, with 10 bases matching TRBD1. Trimming cost V 4 bases and J 0 bases; bases outside gene matches: 15. Germline V gene data show CDR1 as LGHDT and CDR2 as YNNKEL (reference sequence). The CDR3 runs to 19 residues. In DNA, the CDR3 is TGTGCCAGCAGCCCGAACCGGGACAGGGGATACACGAGCTCCTACGAGCAGTACTTC. Translating it yields CASSPNRDRGYTSSYEQYF.

Only a few counts were recorded for this clone. The chain is built from TRBV18 and TRBJ2-1, with 10 bases identical to TRBD2. The CDR3 spans 17 residues. Germline-derived CDR1 and CDR2 are KGHSH and LQKENI. The J segment lost 2 bases and the V segment lost 5 bases, leaving 9 bases of the junction unmatched. The CDR3 loop reads CASSTASGLAAYNEQFF. DNA of the CDR3: TGTGCCAGCTCAACTGCCTCCGGACTAGCGGCCTACAATGAGCAGTTCTTC.

The chain has TRBV7-2 and TRBJ1-3; 8 bases map to TRBD1. This CDR3 spans 13 amino acids. Germline values: CDR1 SGHTA, CDR2 FQGNSA. V was pared by 7 bases and J by 4 bases, with 3 bases of the junction left unmatched. CDR3 in DNA: TGTGCCAGCATCGGACAGGGAGGAAACACCATATATTTT. This encodes CASIGQGGNTIYF.

The gene calls are TRBV5-1 and TRBJ1-6; TRBD1 aligns across 7 bases. This CDR3 is 15 amino acids long. CDR1 and CDR2 (germline): SGHRS, YFSETQ. Unmatched junction bases numbered 10, after V lost 3 bases and J lost 10 bases. The CDR3 bases are TGCGCCAGCAGCTCCCAGACAGGGACGGAGTCACCCCTCCACTTT. It is translated as CASSSQTGTESPLHF.

The CDR3 DNA follows: TGTGCCAGCTGGGACAGCTCCTACGAGCAGTACTTC. It codes for CASWDSSYEQYF. The rearrangement links TRBV6-6 to TRBJ2-7; TRBD1 aligns across 7 bases. With 8 bases clipped from V and 0 bases from J, the junction kept 1 base outside the gene matches. The length of the CDR3 is 12 residues. Germline V gives CDR1 MNHNY, CDR2 SVGAGI (reference sequence).

This clone was seen only once. The chain couples TRBV6-1 to TRBJ2-2; perhaps TRBD1 as D (6 bases). Looked up from germline, CDR1 is MNHNS and CDR2 is SASEGT. Trimming removed 3 bases from V and 2 bases from J, with 13 bases in between. CDR3 length equals 16 residues. CDR3 bases: TGTGCCAGCAGTGACTTCGGACAGCAAAACACCGGGGAGCTGTTTTTT. Residues: CASSDFGQQNTGELFF.

This chain joins TRBV5-4 and TRBJ1-1, with D unclear. The CDR3 is 12 amino acids. Between the trimmed V and J ends, which lost 3 bases and 7 bases, there was a span of 10 bases. Germline assignment: CDR1 SGHNT and CDR2 YYREEE (reference sequence). CDR3 nucleotides: TGTGCCAGCAGCTCACTTGAGGGTGAAGCTTTCTTT. Protein: CASSSLEGEAFF.

The chain uses TRBV24-1 and TRBJ2-3, with D unresolved. Germline V gene lookup returns CDR1 KGHDR and CDR2 SFDVKD. This CDR3 has 13 amino acids. Trimming took 5 bases from V and 2 from J, leaving 7 bases between them. The CDR3 here is CATSGDNTDTQYF. The CDR3 nucleotides are TGTGCCACCAGTGGAGACAACACAGATACGCAGTATTTT.